The clone carrying this TCR beta chain was counted between two and nine times. Its antigen remains unidentified. This clone may be a read error of a much larger clone one base away. The lymph nodes were axillary draining lymph nodes from breast cancer patients. The entry originates in a study of breast tumors, draining lymph nodes, adjacent tissues. Each CDR3 protein gets one entry after TCRdb re-called the multiplex PCR reads with MiXCR. The table has 200,000 to 300,000 distinct CDR3 sequences, 30% to 35% seen once. Regarding the study as a whole: Compared with lymph nodes, tumors were less diverse; compared with nontumor tissue, more.

This clonotype was sampled from a female donor with breast cancer. Some clones in this sample may be carry-over from other donors' samples. Specimen: axillary lymph node tissue.

For the CDR3, the DNA is TGTGCCAGCAGCGTAGCGGTCGGAGGAGAGACCCAGTCCTTC. Encoded protein: CASSVAVGGETQSF. The V and J genes are TRBV9 and TRBJ2-5, with D perhaps matching TRBD2 (5 bases). The CDR3 covers 14 residues. In germline, CDR1 is SGDLS, CDR2 YYNGEE. Looking up the rest from reference TRBV9 and TRBJ2-5 gives the full variable domain: DSGVTQTPKHLITATGQRVTLRCSPRSGDLSVYWYQQSLDQGLQFLIQYYNGEERAKGNILERFSAQQFPDLHSELNLSSLELGDSALYFCASSVAVGGETQSFGPGTRLLVL.